This TCR beta chain stems from a study of T cell responses to AZD1222 COVID-19 vaccine. This CDR3 has 13 residues. The V gene end was trimmed by 7 bases and the J gene end by 6 bases; junction bases not matched to a gene: 9. Germline V lookup: CDR1 LNHDA, CDR2 SQIVND (reference sequence). Profiled with immunoSEQ multiplex PCR; TCRdb holds only in-frame clones, not every one. Altogether around 160,000 clones are present, around 90% being singletons, with the ten largest covering 3.8%. The sequencing used peripheral blood, collected 28 days after the second AZD1222 dose. This sequence was found in an adult who received the AZD1222 COVID-19 vaccine. This chain links TRBV19 with TRBJ2-7; 7 nucleotides agree with TRBD2. CDR3: CASKTGGSGEQYF. The CDR3 coding sequence is TGTGCCAGTAAAACGGGAGGCTCAGGCGAGCAGTACTTC.